Described below is a single T cell receptor (beta chain) sequence and its context. CDR1 is LNHDA and CDR2 is SQIVND in the germline V gene (reference sequence). V gave up 5 bases and J gave up 3 bases, with 13 bases separating them. The CDR3 contains 14 residues. The data originate from a study of blood T cell repertoires in COVID-19. Study context: From T cells, B-cell-depleted T cells, or PBMCs came the material, which was cDNA or gDNA.

Per the original data handling: How many nucleated cells were present was estimated from reference gene primer amplification. Repertoires were generated with immunoSEQ multiplex PCR, while TCRdb's copy carries only in-frame clones and drops some. That table supplies the V and J calls and clone size; D and trimming were determined from the DNA. The repertoire consists of about 78,000 clones, with about 93% occurring once and the leading ten covering under 0.8%. The sequence came from an elderly woman with acute or convalescent COVID-19. The sample was peripheral blood. The chain is built from TRBV19 and TRBJ1-1; D perhaps matches TRBD1 (5 bases). The CDR3 protein is CASSASGLDTEAFF. CDR3 bases: TGTGCCAGTAGTGCCTCAGGGTTGGACACTGAAGCTTTCTTT.